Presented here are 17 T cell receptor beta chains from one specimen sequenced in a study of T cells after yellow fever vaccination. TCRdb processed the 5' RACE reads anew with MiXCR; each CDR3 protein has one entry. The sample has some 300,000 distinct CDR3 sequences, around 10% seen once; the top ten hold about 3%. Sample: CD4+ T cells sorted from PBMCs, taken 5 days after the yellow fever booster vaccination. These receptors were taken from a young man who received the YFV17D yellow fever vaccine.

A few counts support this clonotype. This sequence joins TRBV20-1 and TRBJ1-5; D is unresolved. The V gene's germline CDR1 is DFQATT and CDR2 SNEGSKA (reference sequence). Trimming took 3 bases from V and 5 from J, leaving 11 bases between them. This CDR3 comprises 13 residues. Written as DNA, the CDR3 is TGCAGTGCTAGTCTGGAGATCTATCAGCCCCAGCATTTT. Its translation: CSASLEIYQPQHF.

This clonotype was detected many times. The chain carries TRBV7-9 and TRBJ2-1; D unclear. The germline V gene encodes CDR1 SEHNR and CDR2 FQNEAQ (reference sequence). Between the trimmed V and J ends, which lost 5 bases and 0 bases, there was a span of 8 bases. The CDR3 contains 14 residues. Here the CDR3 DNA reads TGTGCCAGCAGCCCGAGAAGCTCCTACAATGAGCAGTTCTTC. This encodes CASSPRSSYNEQFF. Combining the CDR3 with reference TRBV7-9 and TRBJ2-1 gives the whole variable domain DTGVSQNPRHKITKRGQNVTFRCDPISEHNRLYWYRQTLGQGPEFLTYFQNEAQLEKSRLLSDRFSAERPKGSFSTLEIQRTEQGDSAMYLCASSPRSSYNEQFFGPGTRLTVL.

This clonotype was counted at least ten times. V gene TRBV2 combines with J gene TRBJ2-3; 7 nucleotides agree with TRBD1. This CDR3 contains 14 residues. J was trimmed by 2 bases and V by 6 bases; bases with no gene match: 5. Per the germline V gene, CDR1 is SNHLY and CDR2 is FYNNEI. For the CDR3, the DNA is TGTGCCAGCAGGCCCGGGACAGCCACAGATACGCAGTATTTT. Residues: CASRPGTATDTQYF.

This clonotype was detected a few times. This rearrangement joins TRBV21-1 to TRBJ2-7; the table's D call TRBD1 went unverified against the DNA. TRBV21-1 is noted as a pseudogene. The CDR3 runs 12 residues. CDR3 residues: CARRDRIYEQYF. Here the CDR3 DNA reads TGTGCCCGCCGGGACAGGATCTACGAGCAGTACTTC.

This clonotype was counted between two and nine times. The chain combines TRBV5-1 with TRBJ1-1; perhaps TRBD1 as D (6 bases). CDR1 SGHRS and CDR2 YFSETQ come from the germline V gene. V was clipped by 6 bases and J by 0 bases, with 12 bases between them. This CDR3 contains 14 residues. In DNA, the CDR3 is TGCGCCAGCACCCAGACAGGAATGAACACTGAAGCTTTCTTT. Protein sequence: CASTQTGMNTEAFF.

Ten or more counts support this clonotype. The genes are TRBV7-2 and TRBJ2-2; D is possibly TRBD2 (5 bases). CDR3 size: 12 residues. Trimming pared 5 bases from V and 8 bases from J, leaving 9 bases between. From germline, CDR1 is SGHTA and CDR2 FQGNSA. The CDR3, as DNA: TGTGCCAGCAGCCCTCGCGGGGGGGAGCTGTTTTTT. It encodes CASSPRGGELFF.

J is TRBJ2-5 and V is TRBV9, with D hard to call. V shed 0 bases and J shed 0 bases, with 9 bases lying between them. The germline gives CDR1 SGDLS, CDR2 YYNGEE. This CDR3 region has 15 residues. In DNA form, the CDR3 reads TGTGCCAGCAGCGTAGATAGTGGCTACCAAGAGACCCAGTACTTC. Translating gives CASSVDSGYQETQYF.

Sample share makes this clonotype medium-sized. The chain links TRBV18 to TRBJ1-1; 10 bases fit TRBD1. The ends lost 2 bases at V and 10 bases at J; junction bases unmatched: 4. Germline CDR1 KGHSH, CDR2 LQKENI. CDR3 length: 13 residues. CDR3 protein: CASSPSDRGAAFF. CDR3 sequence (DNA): TGTGCCAGCTCACCATCGGACAGGGGGGCAGCTTTCTTT.

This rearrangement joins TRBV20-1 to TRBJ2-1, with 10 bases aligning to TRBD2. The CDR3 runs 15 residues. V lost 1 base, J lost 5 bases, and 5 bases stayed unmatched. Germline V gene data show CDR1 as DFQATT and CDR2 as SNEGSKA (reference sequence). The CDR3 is CSARGAGGPNNEQFF. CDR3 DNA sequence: TGCAGTGCTAGAGGAGCGGGGGGGCCAAACAATGAGCAGTTCTTC.

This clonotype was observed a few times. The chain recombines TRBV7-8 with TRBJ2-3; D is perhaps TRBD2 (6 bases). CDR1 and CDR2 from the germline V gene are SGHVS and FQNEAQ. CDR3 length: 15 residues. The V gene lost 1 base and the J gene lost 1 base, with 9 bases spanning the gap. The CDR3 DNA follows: TGTGCCAGCAGCTTAGGGTGGGGGGGCACAGATACGCAGTATTTT. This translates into CASSLGWGGTDTQYF.

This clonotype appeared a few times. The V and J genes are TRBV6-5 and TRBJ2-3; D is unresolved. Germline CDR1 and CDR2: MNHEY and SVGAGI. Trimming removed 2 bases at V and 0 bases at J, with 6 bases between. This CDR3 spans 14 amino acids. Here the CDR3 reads CASSYKGSTDTQYF. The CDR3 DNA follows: TGTGCCAGCAGTTACAAGGGCAGCACAGATACGCAGTATTTT.

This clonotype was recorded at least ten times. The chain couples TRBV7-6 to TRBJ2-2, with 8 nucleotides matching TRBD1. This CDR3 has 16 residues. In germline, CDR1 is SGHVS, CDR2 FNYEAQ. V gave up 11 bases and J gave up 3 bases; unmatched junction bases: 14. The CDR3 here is CACLPVDREDTGELFF. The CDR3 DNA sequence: TGTGCCTGCCTCCCAGTGGACAGGGAGGACACCGGGGAGCTGTTTTTT.

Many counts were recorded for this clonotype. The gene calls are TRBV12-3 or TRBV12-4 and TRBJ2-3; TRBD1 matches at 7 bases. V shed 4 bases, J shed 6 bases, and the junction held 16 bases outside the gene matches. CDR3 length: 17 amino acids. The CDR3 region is CASSSTWTGPKGDTQYF. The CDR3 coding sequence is TGTGCCAGCAGTTCAACCTGGACAGGTCCTAAAGGGGATACGCAGTATTTT.

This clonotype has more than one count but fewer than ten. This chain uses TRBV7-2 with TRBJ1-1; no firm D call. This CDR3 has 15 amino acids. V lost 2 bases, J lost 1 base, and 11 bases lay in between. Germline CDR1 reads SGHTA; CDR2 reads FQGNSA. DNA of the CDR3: TGTGCCAGCAGCTTATGGTCTGTCCAGAACACTGAAGCTTTCTTT. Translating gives CASSLWSVQNTEAFF.

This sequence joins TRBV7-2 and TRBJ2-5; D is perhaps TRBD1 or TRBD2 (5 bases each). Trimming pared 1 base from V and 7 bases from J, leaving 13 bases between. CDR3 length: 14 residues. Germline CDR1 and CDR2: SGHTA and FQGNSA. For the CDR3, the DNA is TGTGCCAGCAGCTTAGGTGGGGACCGAAGGACCCAGTACTTC. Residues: CASSLGGDRRTQYF.

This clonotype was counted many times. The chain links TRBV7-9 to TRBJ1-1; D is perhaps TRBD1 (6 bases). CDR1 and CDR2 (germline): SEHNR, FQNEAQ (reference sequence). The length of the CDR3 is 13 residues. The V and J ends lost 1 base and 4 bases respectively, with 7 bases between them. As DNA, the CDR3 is TGTGCCAGCAGCTTAGAGGGGGGCACTGAAGCTTTCTTT. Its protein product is CASSLEGGTEAFF.

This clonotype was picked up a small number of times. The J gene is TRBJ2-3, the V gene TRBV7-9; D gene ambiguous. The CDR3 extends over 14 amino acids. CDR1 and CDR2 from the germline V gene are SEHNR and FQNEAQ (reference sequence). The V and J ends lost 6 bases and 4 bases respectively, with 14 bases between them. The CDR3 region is CASRSFEGSDTQYF. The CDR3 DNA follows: TGTGCCAGCAGGTCGTTTGAAGGTTCAGATACGCAGTATTTT.